The 29 T cell receptor beta chains presented below share a single source sample, sequenced in a study of regulatory T cells in long-lasting Graves disease. The sample's time point: newly diagnosed GD, antithyroid drugs for less than 3 months. PBMC RNA served as the TCR library source. The authors built TCR beta libraries using iRepertoire HTBI primers and Arm-PCR of CDR3 regions. A single record per CDR3 protein comes from TCRdb applying MiXCR to the multiplex PCR reads. The sample lists over 450,000 distinct CDR3 sequences, 12% occurring once. Another study also made use of these data, one on T cells in Graves' hyperthyroidism and ophthalmopathy.

The source material was peripheral blood mononuclear cells (PBMCs), sampled at new diagnosis, from a patient treated with antithyroid drugs. These receptors all stem from a young woman with Graves disease.

This clonotype was found a few times. The rearrangement links TRBV20-1 to TRBJ1-4, with D uncertain. Germline V gives CDR1 DFQATT, CDR2 SNEGSKA (reference sequence). The germline V and J ends were trimmed by 3 bases and 7 bases, with 12 bases remaining between them. This CDR3 comprises 13 residues. The CDR3 region is CSASLPLAEKLFF. The CDR3 DNA sequence: TGCAGTGCTAGTTTACCCCTAGCTGAAAAACTGTTTTTT.

This clonotype was found a few times. The rearrangement links TRBV27 to TRBJ2-1; D call uncertain. Germline CDR1 is MNHEY and CDR2 is SMNVEV (reference sequence). V lost 5 bases and J 0 bases, leaving 14 bases between the germline ends. The CDR3 has 16 amino acids. For the CDR3, the DNA is TGTGCCAGCAGTGTCCTAGGCTCGAGCTCCTACAATGAGCAGTTCTTC. As protein: CASSVLGSSSYNEQFF.

The chain has TRBV11-3 and TRBJ2-3; 9 bases fit TRBD2. The CDR3 consists of 18 residues. The V gene end was trimmed by 0 bases and the J gene end by 1 base; junction bases not matched to a gene: 8. Germline loops: CDR1 SGHNT, CDR2 YENEEA. The CDR3 loop reads CASSLDTGAGGGTDTQYF. The CDR3 coding sequence is TGTGCCAGCAGCTTAGACACCGGAGCGGGAGGCGGCACAGATACGCAGTATTTT.

This clonotype was counted between two and nine times. The J gene is TRBJ1-4, the V gene TRBV27; TRBD1 is a possible D gene (5 bases). The CDR3 runs 16 residues. The V end lost 6 bases, the J end lost 6 bases, and 20 bases lay between the germline ends. CDR1 and CDR2 from the germline V gene are MNHEY and SMNVEV (reference sequence). The CDR3 DNA sequence: TGTGCCAGCAGCCCTCTGGAGGGGCAGGATCATGAAAAACTGTTTTTT. It translates to CASSPLEGQDHEKLFF.

This clonotype was counted between two and nine times. V usage is TRBV6-1 and J usage is TRBJ2-6; unclear D gene. The CDR3 runs to 14 residues. Germline V gene sequence: CDR1 MNHNS, CDR2 SASEGT. The V end was cut by 10 bases, the J end by 0 bases, with 10 bases between. The DNA of the CDR3 is TGTGCCATCAAAAGCTACTCTGGGGCCAACGTCCTGACTTTC. Protein sequence: CAIKSYSGANVLTF.

The sample holds many counts of this clonotype. In DNA, the CDR3 is TGTGCCAGCAGCTTTCTAGCGGGAGAGGGTGAGCAGTTCTTC. Protein: CASSFLAGEGEQFF. This chain links TRBV11-2 with TRBJ2-1; 10 bases agree with TRBD2. After removal of 3 bases from V and 9 bases from J, the junction contained 5 bases not matched to a gene. Per the germline V gene, CDR1 is SGHAT and CDR2 is FQNNGV. This CDR3 has 14 amino acids.

This clonotype has a count of ten or more. The chain recombines TRBV11-3 with TRBJ1-6; TRBD1 might be the D (5 bases). The germline V gene encodes CDR1 SGHNT and CDR2 YENEEA. Trimming took 2 bases from V and 9 from J, leaving 14 bases between them. There are 15 residues in the CDR3. The CDR3 sequence: CASSLNRDGGSPLHF. In DNA form, the CDR3 reads TGTGCCAGCAGCTTAAACCGGGACGGAGGTTCACCCCTCCACTTT.

The rearrangement links TRBV9 to TRBJ1-1; 9 bases fit TRBD1. There are 17 residues in the CDR3. J gave up 0 bases and V 3 bases, and 9 bases lay outside the gene matches. Germline V gives CDR1 SGDLS, CDR2 YYNGEE. CDR3 sequence (DNA): TGTGCCAGCAGCGGGGGCCTGACAGGGGGTTTGAACACTGAAGCTTTCTTT. It encodes CASSGGLTGGLNTEAFF.

This clonotype was seen at least ten times. The gene calls are TRBV6-1 and TRBJ1-5; unclear D gene. V lost 5 bases and J 0 bases, leaving 14 bases between the germline ends. Germline V gene sequence: CDR1 MNHNS, CDR2 SASEGT. This CDR3 spans 16 amino acids. For the CDR3, the DNA is TGTGCCAGCAGTCAACAGCCTACAGATAGCAATCAGCCCCAGCATTTT. This codes for CASSQQPTDSNQPQHF.

Many counts were recorded for this clonotype. One end of the junction varies from germline; a read error may be responsible. The CDR3 region has the DNA TGTGCCAGCAGAGAAGACAATCTTCGCTACACCTTC. Translated: CASREDNLRYTF. The gene calls are TRBV2 and TRBJ1-2; no clear D. Germline V gene data show CDR1 as SNHLY and CDR2 as FYNNEI. The CDR3 spans 12 residues.

This clonotype was counted ten times or more. The chain uses TRBV6-1 and TRBJ1-1; 7 bases are shared with TRBD1. From germline, CDR1 is MNHNS and CDR2 SASEGT. V was clipped by 3 bases and J by 2 bases; unmatched bases: 9. This CDR3 has 16 amino acids. CDR3: CASSDQPGQTNTEAFF. The DNA of the CDR3 is TGTGCCAGCAGTGATCAACCGGGACAGACTAACACTGAAGCTTTCTTT.

At least ten counts were recorded for this clonotype. The V call is TRBV11-1, the J call TRBJ2-7; D is possibly TRBD2 (5 bases). V was shortened by 3 bases and J by 6 bases, with 12 bases between the two germline ends. This CDR3 has 13 amino acids. Germline assignment: CDR1 SGHAT and CDR2 FQDESV (reference sequence). The CDR3 reads CASSFWTGSEQYF. In DNA, the CDR3 is TGTGCCAGCAGCTTTTGGACTGGCTCCGAGCAGTACTTC.

There are many counts of this clonotype. The J gene is TRBJ2-1, the V gene TRBV29-1; TRBD2 is a possible D gene (6 bases). CDR1 SQVTM and CDR2 ANQGSEA come from the germline V gene. V lost 3 bases, J lost 8 bases, and 14 bases lay in between. The CDR3 spans 13 residues. The DNA for the CDR3 is TGCAGCGTTGACTCCTGGGGGGTCGATGAGCAGTTCTTC. The encoded protein is CSVDSWGVDEQFF.

This clonotype was found many times. This chain links TRBV10-1 with TRBJ1-4; no firm D call. The CDR3 covers 13 residues. The V gene lost 2 bases and the J gene lost 2 bases, with 3 bases spanning the gap. Germline V gene sequence: CDR1 WNHNN, CDR2 SYGVQD (reference sequence). The CDR3 sequence is CASSERTNEKLFF. CDR3 DNA sequence: TGCGCCAGCAGTGAGAGGACTAATGAAAAACTGTTTTTT.

In its sample, this clonotype was seen many times. The chain uses TRBV12-3 or TRBV12-4 and TRBJ1-5; the D gene is possibly TRBD1 (5 bases). V lost 7 bases and J lost 9, with 22 bases in between. The CDR3 sequence is 15 residues long. The CDR3 here is CASKGSGTNPMPQHF. The CDR3 nucleotides read TGTGCCAGCAAAGGGTCCGGGACCAATCCTATGCCCCAGCATTTT.

This clonotype was seen once. The CDR3 ends on some other residue instead of the conserved phenylalanine or tryptophan, so this is likely a read error. The DNA is left out, because the CDR3 cannot be placed on it with certainty; the CDR3 is given as TCRdb lists it. V is TRBV6-1 and J is TRBJ1-2; TRBD1, the table's D call, was not compared with the DNA. Both ends counted, the CDR3 spans 13 residues. In germline, CDR1 is MNHNS, CDR2 SASEGT. CDR3 sequence: CASTNGEQGPLFS.

The V and J genes are TRBV10-3 and TRBJ2-7, with 10 bases identical to TRBD1. The CDR3 extends over 14 amino acids. Germline values: CDR1 ENHRY, CDR2 SYGVKD. After removal of 10 bases from V and 3 bases from J, the junction contained 9 bases not matched to a gene. The CDR3 sequence: CATLGTGERYEQYF. The CDR3 coding sequence is TGTGCCACCCTAGGGACAGGGGAACGCTACGAGCAGTACTTC.

This clonotype has at least ten counts. V and J are TRBV2 and TRBJ2-7, with TRBD1 matching over 7 bases. CDR3 size: 15 residues. Trimming at V came to 0 bases and at J to 3 bases, leaving 5 bases not matched to a gene. Germline V lookup: CDR1 SNHLY, CDR2 FYNNEI. CDR3 sequence reads: CASSEARTGRYEQYF. The CDR3 DNA reads TGTGCCAGCAGTGAAGCGAGGACAGGACGCTACGAGCAGTACTTC.

This clonotype was observed at least ten times. The V gene is TRBV4-1, the J gene TRBJ2-7; 9 bases fit TRBD2. V lost 7 bases and J lost 1; bases outside the gene matches: 5. From germline, CDR1 is MGHRA and CDR2 YSYEKL. The CDR3 sequence is 14 residues long. CDR3 sequence: CASTRGLASYEQYF. The CDR3 DNA is TGCGCCAGCACCAGAGGACTAGCGTCCTACGAGCAGTACTTC.

This clonotype was found many times. The chain employs TRBV19 and TRBJ1-1; TRBD1 matches at 8 bases. Germline loops: CDR1 LNHDA, CDR2 SQIVND (reference sequence). V shed 10 bases, J shed 3 bases, and the junction held 16 bases outside the gene matches. This CDR3 region has 16 residues. CDR3 nucleotide sequence: TGTGCCAATATCGGACAGGGCGTATACTCGGACACTGAAGCTTTCTTT. This gives the protein CANIGQGVYSDTEAFF.

This clonotype has at least ten counts. The chain uses TRBV28 and TRBJ2-6, with a tentative D call TRBD1 (6 bases). Trimming removed 6 bases from V and 4 bases from J, with 10 bases in between. The CDR3 runs to 14 residues. Per germline, CDR1 MDHEN and CDR2 SYDVKM. CDR3 sequence reads: CASRPGAGANVLTF. Written as DNA, the CDR3 is TGTGCCAGCAGACCAGGGGCAGGGGCCAACGTCCTGACTTTC.

V and J are TRBV18 and TRBJ2-2, with 9 bases lining up with TRBD1. Germline assignment: CDR1 KGHSH and CDR2 LQKENI. V was pared by 3 bases and J by 1 base, with 6 bases of the junction left unmatched. The CDR3 runs to 17 residues. CDR3 residues: CASSPGKGQGNTGELFF. The CDR3 bases are TGTGCCAGCTCACCCGGCAAGGGACAGGGGAACACCGGGGAGCTGTTTTTT.

The chain recombines TRBV15 with TRBJ2-7; D remains ambiguous. Germline CDR1 reads LNHNV; CDR2 reads YYDKDF (reference sequence). CDR3 length equals 14 residues. V gave up 0 bases and J gave up 2 bases, with 8 bases separating them. In DNA form, the CDR3 reads TGTGCCACCAGCAGAGAAGGGAACCCCTACGAGCAGTACTTC. Amino acid sequence: CATSREGNPYEQYF.

This clonotype has a count of ten or more. The chain recombines TRBV28 with TRBJ1-1; D perhaps matches TRBD1 (5 bases). From germline, CDR1 is MDHEN and CDR2 SYDVKM. CDR3 length equals 11 residues. V was pared by 6 bases and J by 8 bases, with 10 bases between. The CDR3 DNA follows: TGTGCCAGCAGCACCAGGGAGGAAGCTTTCTTT. This sequence encodes CASSTREEAFF.

This clonotype was found many times. The chain joins TRBV11-2 to TRBJ2-7, with 8 positions matching TRBD2. CDR1 SGHAT and CDR2 FQNNGV come from the germline V gene. The CDR3 extends over 14 amino acids. V gave up 2 bases and J gave up 3 bases; unmatched junction bases: 3. CDR3 DNA sequence: TGTGCCAGCAGCTTACGGGGGGGAATCTACGAGCAGTACTTC. Translating it yields CASSLRGGIYEQYF.

V is TRBV4-1 and J is TRBJ2-1; tentatively, D is TRBD2 (6 bases). Germline-derived CDR1 and CDR2 are MGHRA and YSYEKL. The V and J ends lost 4 bases and 4 bases respectively, with 17 bases between them. The CDR3 runs to 16 residues. The CDR3: CASSRLYSGPYNEQFF. The CDR3 bases are TGCGCCAGCAGCCGACTCTATAGCGGACCGTACAATGAGCAGTTCTTC.

This clonotype was observed at least ten times. This chain connects TRBV30 to TRBJ2-5; the D is unclear. Deletions cut 2 bases from V and 7 bases from J, with 8 bases between. This CDR3 has 11 residues. CDR1 and CDR2 from the germline V gene are GTSNPN and SVGIG (reference sequence). The CDR3 nucleotides are TGTGCCTGGAGTTTAGAGGTGACCCAGTACTTC. This translates into CAWSLEVTQYF.

A remark on this clonotype: This may arise from a read error, as a much more abundant clone is one base away. The rearrangement uses TRBV5-1 and TRBJ2-5; tentative D call: TRBD2 (6 bases). The germline V and J ends were trimmed by 1 base and 4 bases, with 11 bases remaining between them. The CDR3 spans 14 residues. In germline, CDR1 is SGHRS, CDR2 YFSETQ. CDR3 nucleotide sequence: TGCGCCAGCAGCTTGACGGCGGGGACAGAGACCCAGTACTTC. Translating gives CASSLTAGTETQYF.

This clonotype showed up many times. V usage is TRBV11-1 and J usage is TRBJ2-5, with 7 positions matching TRBD1. This CDR3 spans 14 amino acids. Germline CDR1 and CDR2: SGHAT and FQDESV (reference sequence). Losses at the gene ends were 4 bases for V and 2 bases for J; bases not matched to a gene: 4. The CDR3 sequence is CASSSNRGQETQYF. DNA for the CDR3: TGTGCCAGCAGCTCAAACAGGGGACAAGAGACCCAGTACTTC.